The present T cell receptor (beta chain) was sequenced within a study of human versus mouse CDR3 diversity and MHC coevolution. Study-level information: Samples had between roughly 0.6 x 10^7 and 1.6 x 10^7 valid reads.

The repertoire was sequenced with immunoSEQ multiplex PCR; TCRdb's copy has only in-frame clones and lacks some. The repertoire holds about 81,000 clones, with 93% as singletons. The CDR3 consists of 11 residues. The germline CDR1 and CDR2 sequences are SQVTM and ANQGSEA. Trimming took 6 bases from V and 8 from J; bases not matched to a gene: 6. The V gene is TRBV29-1, the J gene TRBJ1-2; 7 bases align to TRBD1. The sample comprised naive CD4+ T cells from blood. Subset here: CD45RO-negative CD62L-positive naive CD4 T cells. The receptor comes from a person aged 30 to 69 in good health. CDR3 amino acids: CSVGTASGYTF. The CDR3 region has the DNA TGCAGCGTGGGGACAGCCTCGGGCTACACCTTC.